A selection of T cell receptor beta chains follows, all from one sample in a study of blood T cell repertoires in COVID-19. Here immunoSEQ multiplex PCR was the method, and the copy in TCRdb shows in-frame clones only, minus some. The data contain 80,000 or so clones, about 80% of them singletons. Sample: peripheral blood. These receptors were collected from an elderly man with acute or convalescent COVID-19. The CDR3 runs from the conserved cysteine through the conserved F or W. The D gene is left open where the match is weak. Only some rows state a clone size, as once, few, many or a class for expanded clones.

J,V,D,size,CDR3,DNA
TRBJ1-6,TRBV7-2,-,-,CASSLGPAGNSPLHF,TGTGCCAGCAGCTTAGGCCCCGCGGGGAATTCACCCCTCCACTTT
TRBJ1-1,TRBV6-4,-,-,CASSATQNTEAFF,TGTGCCAGCAGTGCGACACAGAACACTGAAGCTTTCTTT
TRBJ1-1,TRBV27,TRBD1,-,CASSPGQGYTEAFF,TGTGCCAGCAGTCCGGGACAGGGTTACACTGAAGCTTTCTTT
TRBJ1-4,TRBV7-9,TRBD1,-,CASSGGTGDFEKLFF,TGTGCCAGCAGCGGTGGGACAGGGGATTTTGAAAAACTGTTTTTT
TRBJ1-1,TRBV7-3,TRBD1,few,CASSISGTGDTEAFF,TGTGCCAGCAGCATTTCCGGGACAGGGGATACTGAAGCTTTCTTT
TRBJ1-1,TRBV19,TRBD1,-,CASSRTGNTEAFF,TGTGCCAGTAGTAGGACAGGGAACACTGAAGCTTTCTTT
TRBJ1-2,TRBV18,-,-,CASSRMLEGGNDGYTF,TGTGCCAGCTCACGCATGCTGGAGGGCGGTAACGATGGCTACACCTTC
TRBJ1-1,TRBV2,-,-,CASSGVIRSTEAFF,TGTGCCAGCAGCGGGGTTATTCGGAGCACTGAAGCTTTCTTT
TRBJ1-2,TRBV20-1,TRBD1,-,CSASLPGQGARSGYTF,TGCAGTGCTAGTCTCCCGGGCCAGGGGGCACGATCCGGCTACACCTTC
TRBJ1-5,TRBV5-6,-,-,CASSPGYRGQPQHF,TGTGCCAGCAGTCCAGGTTATCGGGGTCAGCCCCAGCATTTT
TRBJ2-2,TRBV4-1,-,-,CASSQDRKRPTNTGELFF,TGCGCCAGCAGCCAAGATAGGAAGCGCCCGACGAACACCGGGGAGCTGTTTTTT
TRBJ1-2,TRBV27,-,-,CASRRQGGSYGYTF,TGTGCCAGCAGGCGGCAGGGTGGTAGCTATGGCTACACCTTC
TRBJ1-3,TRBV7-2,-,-,CASSYTGIGTIYF,TGTGCCAGCAGCTATACAGGGATTGGCACCATATATTTT
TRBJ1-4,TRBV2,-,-,CATSYRGAGEKLFF,TGTGCTACCAGCTACCGAGGGGCGGGAGAAAAACTGTTTTTT
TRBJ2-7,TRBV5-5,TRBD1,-,CASSLTSTGGTYEQYF,TGTGCCAGCAGCCTGACCTCGACAGGGGGAACCTACGAGCAGTACTTC
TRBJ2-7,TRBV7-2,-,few,CASSLVYSVYEQYF,TGTGCCAGCAGCTTAGTCTATTCCGTCTACGAGCAGTACTTC